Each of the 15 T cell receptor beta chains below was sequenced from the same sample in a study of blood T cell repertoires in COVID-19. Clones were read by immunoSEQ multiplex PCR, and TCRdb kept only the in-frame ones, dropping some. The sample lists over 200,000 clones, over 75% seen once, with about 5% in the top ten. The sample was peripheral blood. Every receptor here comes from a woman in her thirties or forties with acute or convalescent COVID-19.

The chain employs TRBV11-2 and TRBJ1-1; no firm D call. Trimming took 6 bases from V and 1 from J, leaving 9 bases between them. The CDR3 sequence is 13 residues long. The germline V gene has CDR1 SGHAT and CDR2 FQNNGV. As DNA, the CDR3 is TGTGCCAGCAGTCGCGGTCGGAACACTGAAGCTTTCTTT. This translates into CASSRGRNTEAFF.

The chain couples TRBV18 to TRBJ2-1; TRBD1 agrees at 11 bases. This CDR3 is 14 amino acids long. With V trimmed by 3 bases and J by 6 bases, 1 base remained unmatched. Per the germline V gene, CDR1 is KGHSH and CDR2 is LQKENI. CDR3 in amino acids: CASSPGQGGNEQFF. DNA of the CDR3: TGTGCCAGCTCACCGGGACAGGGGGGCAATGAGCAGTTCTTC.

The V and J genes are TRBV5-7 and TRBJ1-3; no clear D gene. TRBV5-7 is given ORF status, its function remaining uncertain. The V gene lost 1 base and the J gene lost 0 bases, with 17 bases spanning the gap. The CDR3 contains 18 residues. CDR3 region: CASSLRASGVRSGNTIYF. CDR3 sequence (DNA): TGTGCCAGCAGCTTGAGGGCTAGCGGGGTCCGCTCTGGAAACACCATATATTTT.

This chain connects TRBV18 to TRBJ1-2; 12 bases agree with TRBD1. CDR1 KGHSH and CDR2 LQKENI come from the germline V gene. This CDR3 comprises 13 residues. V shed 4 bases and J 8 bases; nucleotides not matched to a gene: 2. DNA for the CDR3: TGTGCCAGCTCACGGGACAGGGGGCTGGGCTACACCTTC. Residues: CASSRDRGLGYTF.

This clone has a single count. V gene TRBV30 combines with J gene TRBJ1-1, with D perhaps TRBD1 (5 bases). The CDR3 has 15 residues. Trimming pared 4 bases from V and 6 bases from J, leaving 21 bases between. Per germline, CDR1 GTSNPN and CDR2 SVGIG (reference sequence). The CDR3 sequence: CAWKAGRILRAEAFF. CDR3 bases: TGTGCCTGGAAGGCAGGGAGGATATTGAGGGCTGAAGCTTTCTTT.

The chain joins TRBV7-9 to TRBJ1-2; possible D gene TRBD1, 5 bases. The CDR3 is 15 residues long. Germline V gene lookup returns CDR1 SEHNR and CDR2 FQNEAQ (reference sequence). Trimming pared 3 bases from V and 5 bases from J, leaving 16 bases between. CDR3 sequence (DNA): TGTGCCAGCAGCTTGGGGCCGACTGAGTCTTATGGCTACACCTTC. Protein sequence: CASSLGPTESYGYTF.

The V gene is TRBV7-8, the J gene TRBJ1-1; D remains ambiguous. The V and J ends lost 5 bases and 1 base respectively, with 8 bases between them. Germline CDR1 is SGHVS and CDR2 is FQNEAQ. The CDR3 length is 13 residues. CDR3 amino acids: CASSTTENTEAFF. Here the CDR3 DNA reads TGTGCCAGCAGCACCACAGAGAACACTGAAGCTTTCTTT.

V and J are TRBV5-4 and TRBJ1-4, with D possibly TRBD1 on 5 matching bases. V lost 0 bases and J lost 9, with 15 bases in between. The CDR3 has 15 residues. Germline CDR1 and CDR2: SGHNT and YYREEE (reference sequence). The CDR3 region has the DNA TGTGCCAGCAGCTTGGGGATAGGGGAGGAGAAAAAACTGTTTTTT. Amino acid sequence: CASSLGIGEEKKLFF.

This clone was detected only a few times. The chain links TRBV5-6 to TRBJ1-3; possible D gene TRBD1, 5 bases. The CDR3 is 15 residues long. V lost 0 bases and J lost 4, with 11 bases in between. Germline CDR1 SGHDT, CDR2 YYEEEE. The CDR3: CASSLARASGNTIYF. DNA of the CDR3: TGTGCCAGCAGCTTGGCCAGGGCTTCAGGAAACACCATATATTTT.

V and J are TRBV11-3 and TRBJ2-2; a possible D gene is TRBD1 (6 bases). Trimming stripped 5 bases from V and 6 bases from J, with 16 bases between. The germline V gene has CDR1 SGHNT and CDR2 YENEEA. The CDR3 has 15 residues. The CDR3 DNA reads TGTGCCAGCAGCCAACAGGGCTCTTCTGCCGGGGAGCTGTTTTTT. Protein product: CASSQQGSSAGELFF.

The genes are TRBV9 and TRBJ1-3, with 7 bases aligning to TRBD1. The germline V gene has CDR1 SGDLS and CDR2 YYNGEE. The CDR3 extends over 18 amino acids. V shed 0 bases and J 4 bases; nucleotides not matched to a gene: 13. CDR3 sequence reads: CASSVVGGGRFPGNTIYF. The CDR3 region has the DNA TGTGCCAGCAGCGTAGTCGGAGGGGGCCGTTTCCCCGGAAACACCATATATTTT. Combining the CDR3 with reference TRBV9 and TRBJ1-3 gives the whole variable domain DSGVTQTPKHLITATGQRVTLRCSPRSGDLSVYWYQQSLDQGLQFLIQYYNGEERAKGNILERFSAQQFPDLHSELNLSSLELGDSALYFCASSVVGGGRFPGNTIYFGEGSWLTVV.

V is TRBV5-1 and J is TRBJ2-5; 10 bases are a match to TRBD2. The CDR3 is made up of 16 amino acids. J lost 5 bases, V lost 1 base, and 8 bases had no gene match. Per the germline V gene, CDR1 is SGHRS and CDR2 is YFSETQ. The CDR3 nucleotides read TGCGCCAGCAGCTTGCCAAGCGGGGGGGCCCGGGAGACCCAGTACTTC. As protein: CASSLPSGGARETQYF.

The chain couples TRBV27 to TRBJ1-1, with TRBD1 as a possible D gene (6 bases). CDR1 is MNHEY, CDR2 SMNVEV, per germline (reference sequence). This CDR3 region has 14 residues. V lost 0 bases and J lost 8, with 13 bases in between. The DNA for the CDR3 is TGTGCCAGCAGTTTATCAATCACCGGGACAGAAGCTTTCTTT. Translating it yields CASSLSITGTEAFF.

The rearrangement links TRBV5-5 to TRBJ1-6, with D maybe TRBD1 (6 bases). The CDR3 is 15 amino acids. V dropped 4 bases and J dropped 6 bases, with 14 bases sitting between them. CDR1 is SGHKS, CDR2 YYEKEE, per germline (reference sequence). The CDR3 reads CASSLMDSLNSPLHF. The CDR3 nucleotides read TGTGCCAGCAGCCTAATGGACAGCCTTAATTCACCCCTCCACTTT.

The CDR3 nucleotides are TGTGCCAGCAGCCTTAGACTAGCGGGGCAAAAAGAGACCCAGTACTTC. Translated, it gives CASSLRLAGQKETQYF. The chain carries TRBV3-1 (or the pseudogene TRBV3-2) and TRBJ2-5, with TRBD2 matching 11 bases. The V segment lost 4 bases and the J segment 3 bases; nucleotides outside the gene matches: 7. This CDR3 region has 16 residues. Germline V CDR1 and CDR2: LGHDT, YNNKEL (reference sequence).